There are a few counts of the clone carrying this TCR beta chain. Its target is unknown. An end of the junction differs from the germline gene, which may be a read error. TCRdb fed the reads into MiXCR, producing one record per CDR3 protein. This repertoire shows approximately 250,000 distinct CDR3 sequences, 5% to 8.5% found once; its top ten account for 6.5%. CDR1 is MNHNY and CDR2 is SVGAGI in the germline V gene (reference sequence). This CDR3 region has 13 residues. These data come from a study of T cell repertoires in cytomegalovirus infection. Study overall: Both CMV infection and a matching HLA type were indicated by public TCR beta signatures.

General study points: Adding up the frequency of public TCR beta families identified people who carried CMV plus the relevant HLA. Predominance within the ex vivo response was attributable to HLA-C-restricted CMV-specific TCR beta clonotypes.

Sequencing used PBMCs. The origin of this receptor is a human donor in good health (CMV status not recorded). Some clones in this sample may be carry-over from other donors' samples. The chain recombines TRBV6-6 with TRBJ2-3; possibly TRBD1 for D (5 bases). The CDR3 nucleotides read TGTGCCAGCAGTTACTCGACCCAGACAGACCCAGATTTT. It is translated as CASSYSTQTDPDF.